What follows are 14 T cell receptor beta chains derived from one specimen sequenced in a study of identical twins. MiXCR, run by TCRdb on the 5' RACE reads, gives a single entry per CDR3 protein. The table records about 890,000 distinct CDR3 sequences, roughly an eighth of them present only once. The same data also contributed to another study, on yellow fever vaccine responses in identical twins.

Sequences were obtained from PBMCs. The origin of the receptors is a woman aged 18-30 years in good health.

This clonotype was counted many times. As DNA, the CDR3 is TGCGCCAGCAGTGACCTCGGACAGGGCGACACGAACACTGAAGCTTTCTTT. Translation gives CASSDLGQGDTNTEAFF. V gene TRBV10-1 combines with J gene TRBJ1-1, with 8 nucleotides matching TRBD1. CDR1 and CDR2 from the germline V gene are WNHNN and SYGVQD (reference sequence). There are 17 residues in the CDR3. V lost 3 bases, J lost 1 base, and 10 bases stayed unmatched.

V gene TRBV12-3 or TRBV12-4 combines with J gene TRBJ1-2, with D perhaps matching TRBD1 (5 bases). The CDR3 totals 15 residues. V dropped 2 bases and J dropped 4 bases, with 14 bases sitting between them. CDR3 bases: TGTGCCAGCAGTTTAAATCCCCGCGGGGGCTATGGCTACACCTTC. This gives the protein CASSLNPRGGYGYTF.

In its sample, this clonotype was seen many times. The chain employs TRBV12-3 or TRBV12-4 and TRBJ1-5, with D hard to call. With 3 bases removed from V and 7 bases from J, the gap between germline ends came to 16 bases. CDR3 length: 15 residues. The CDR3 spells CASSFNSAQGQPQHF. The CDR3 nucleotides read TGTGCCAGCAGTTTCAATTCGGCCCAAGGGCAGCCCCAGCATTTT.

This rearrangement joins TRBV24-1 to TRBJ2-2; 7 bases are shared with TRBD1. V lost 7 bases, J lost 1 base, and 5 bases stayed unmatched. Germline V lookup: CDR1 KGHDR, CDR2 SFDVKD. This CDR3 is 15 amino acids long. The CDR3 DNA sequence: TGTGCCACCAGCAGGACAGGCCGGAACACCGGGGAGCTGTTTTTT. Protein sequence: CATSRTGRNTGELFF.

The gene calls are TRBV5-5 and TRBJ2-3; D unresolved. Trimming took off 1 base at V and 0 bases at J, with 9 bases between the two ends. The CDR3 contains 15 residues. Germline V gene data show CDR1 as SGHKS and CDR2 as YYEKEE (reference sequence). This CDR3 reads CASSLTPTSTDTQYF. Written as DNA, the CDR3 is TGTGCCAGCAGCTTGACCCCTACTAGCACAGATACGCAGTATTTT.

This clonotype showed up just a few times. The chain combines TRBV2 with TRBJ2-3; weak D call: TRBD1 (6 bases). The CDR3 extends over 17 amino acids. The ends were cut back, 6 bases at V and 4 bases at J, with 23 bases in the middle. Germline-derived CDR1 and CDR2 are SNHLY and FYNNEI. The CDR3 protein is CASRNPGHRTGPDTQYF. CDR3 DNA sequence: TGTGCCAGCAGGAATCCGGGACACCGCACCGGCCCAGATACGCAGTATTTT.

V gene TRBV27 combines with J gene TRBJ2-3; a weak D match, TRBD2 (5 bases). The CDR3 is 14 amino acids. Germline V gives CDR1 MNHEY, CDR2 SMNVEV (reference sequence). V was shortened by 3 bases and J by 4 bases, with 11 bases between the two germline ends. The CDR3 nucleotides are TGTGCCAGCAGTTTGGGGAGCCCCCCAGATACGCAGTATTTT. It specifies CASSLGSPPDTQYF.

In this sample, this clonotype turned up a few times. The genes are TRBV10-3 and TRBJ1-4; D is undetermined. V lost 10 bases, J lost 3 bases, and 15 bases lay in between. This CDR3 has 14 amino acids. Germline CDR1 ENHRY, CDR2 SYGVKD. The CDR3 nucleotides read TGTGCCACTGGCTCAGGCAGCTCTAATGAAAAACTGTTTTTT. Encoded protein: CATGSGSSNEKLFF.

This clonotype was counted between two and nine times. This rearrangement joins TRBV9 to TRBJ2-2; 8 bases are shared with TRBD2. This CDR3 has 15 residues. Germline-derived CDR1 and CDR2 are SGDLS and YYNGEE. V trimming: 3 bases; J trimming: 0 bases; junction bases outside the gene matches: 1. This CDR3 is CASSEAGANTGELFF. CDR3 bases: TGTGCCAGCAGCGAAGCGGGAGCGAACACCGGGGAGCTGTTTTTT.

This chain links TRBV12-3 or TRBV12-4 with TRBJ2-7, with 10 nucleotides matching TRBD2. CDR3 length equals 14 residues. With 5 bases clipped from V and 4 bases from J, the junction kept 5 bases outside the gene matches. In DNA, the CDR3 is TGTGCCAGCAGTAAACTAGCGGGAATTTACGAGCAGTACTTC. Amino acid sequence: CASSKLAGIYEQYF.

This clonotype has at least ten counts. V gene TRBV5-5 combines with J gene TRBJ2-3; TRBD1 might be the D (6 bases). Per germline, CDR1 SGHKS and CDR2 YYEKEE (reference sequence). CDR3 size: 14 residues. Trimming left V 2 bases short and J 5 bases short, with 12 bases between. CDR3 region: CASSFYRAVDTQYF. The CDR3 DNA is TGTGCCAGCAGCTTCTACAGGGCGGTAGATACGCAGTATTTT.

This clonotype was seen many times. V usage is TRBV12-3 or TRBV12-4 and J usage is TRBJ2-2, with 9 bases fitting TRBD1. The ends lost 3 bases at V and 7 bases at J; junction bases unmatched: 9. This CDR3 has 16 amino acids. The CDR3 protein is CASSFPTGQGDGELFF. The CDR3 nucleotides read TGTGCCAGCAGTTTCCCCACGGGACAGGGAGACGGGGAGCTGTTTTTT.

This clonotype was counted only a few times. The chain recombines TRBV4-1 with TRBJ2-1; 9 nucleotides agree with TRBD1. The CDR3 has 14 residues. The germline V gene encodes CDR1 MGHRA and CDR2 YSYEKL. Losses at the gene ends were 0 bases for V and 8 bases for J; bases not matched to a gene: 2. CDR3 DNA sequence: TGCGCCAGCAGCCAAGACGGACAGGGGCATGAGCAGTTCTTC. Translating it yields CASSQDGQGHEQFF.

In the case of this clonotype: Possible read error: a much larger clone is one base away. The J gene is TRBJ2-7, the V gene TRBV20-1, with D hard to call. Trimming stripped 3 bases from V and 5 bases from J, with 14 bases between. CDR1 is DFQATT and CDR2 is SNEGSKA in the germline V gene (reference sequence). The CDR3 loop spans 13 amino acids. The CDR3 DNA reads TGCAGTGCTAGCAACCAGACCCCAAACGAGCAGTACTTC. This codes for CSASNQTPNEQYF.